Below, 17 T cell receptor beta chains from the same sample are listed, as sequenced in a study of blood T cell repertoires in COVID-19. The repertoire was sequenced with immunoSEQ multiplex PCR; TCRdb's copy has only in-frame clones and lacks some. The sample comprises some 49,000 clones, roughly 80% of which are singletons, and around 2.5% rests with the top ten. Sample: peripheral blood. These receptors were obtained from a woman aged 60-70 years with acute or convalescent COVID-19.

The chain combines TRBV24-1 with TRBJ2-5; 7 bases match TRBD1. The CDR3 length is 15 residues. Germline CDR1 is KGHDR and CDR2 is SFDVKD. Trimming at V came to 4 bases and at J to 3 bases, leaving 7 bases not matched to a gene. The DNA of the CDR3 is TGTGCCACCAGTGAGTTCCGGGACAGCAAAGAGACCCAGTACTTC. Protein sequence: CATSEFRDSKETQYF.

The chain is built from TRBV27 and TRBJ1-1; D perhaps matches TRBD1 (5 bases). CDR3 length equals 14 residues. CDR1 and CDR2 (germline): MNHEY, SMNVEV (reference sequence). V was cut by 1 base and J by 7 bases, with 13 bases left in between. CDR3 sequence reads: CASSLFAGIVEAFF. The CDR3 nucleotides are TGTGCCAGCAGTTTATTCGCAGGGATTGTTGAAGCTTTCTTT.

The chain has TRBV19 and TRBJ2-1, with D unclear. Looked up from germline, CDR1 is LNHDA and CDR2 is SQIVND (reference sequence). Between the trimmed V and J ends, which lost 10 bases and 0 bases, there was a span of 16 bases. The CDR3 runs to 15 residues. The CDR3 DNA follows: TGTGCCACTACGCCGCCAGGAAGCTCCTACAATGAGCAGTTCTTC. This gives the protein CATTPPGSSYNEQFF.

The chain has TRBV5-1 and TRBJ2-1; possible D gene TRBD2, 5 bases. V was shortened by 0 bases and J by 4 bases, with 11 bases between the two germline ends. Germline values: CDR1 SGHRS, CDR2 YFSETQ. CDR3 length equals 15 residues. CDR3 in amino acids: CASSLAQLGYNEQFF. CDR3 nucleotides: TGCGCCAGCAGCTTGGCCCAACTAGGATACAATGAGCAGTTCTTC.

This chain links TRBV28 with TRBJ1-2; the D gene is possibly TRBD1 (5 bases). Looked up from germline, CDR1 is MDHEN and CDR2 is SYDVKM. Between the trimmed V and J ends, which lost 6 bases and 7 bases, there was a span of 15 bases. The CDR3 runs to 13 residues. The CDR3 sequence is CASRPGGSFGYTF. CDR3 nucleotide sequence: TGTGCCAGCAGACCGGGGGGTTCTTTTGGCTACACCTTC.

This clone came up once. The V gene is TRBV9, the J gene TRBJ1-1; 10 bases map to TRBD1. Germline lookup yields CDR1 SGDLS and CDR2 YYNGEE. J gave up 4 bases and V 3 bases, and 12 bases lay outside the gene matches. The CDR3 is made up of 17 amino acids. This CDR3 reads CASSALRQGARSTEAFF. CDR3 sequence (DNA): TGTGCCAGCAGCGCACTACGACAGGGGGCGAGGAGCACTGAAGCTTTCTTT. The variable domain in full, completed from reference TRBV9 and TRBJ1-1, reads DSGVTQTPKHLITATGQRVTLRCSPRSGDLSVYWYQQSLDQGLQFLIQYYNGEERAKGNILERFSAQQFPDLHSELNLSSLELGDSALYFCASSALRQGARSTEAFFGQGTRLTVV.

The rearrangement joins TRBV18 to TRBJ2-1; a possible D gene is TRBD2 (5 bases). Germline V gene data show CDR1 as KGHSH and CDR2 as LQKENI. This CDR3 comprises 16 residues. The V gene lost 3 bases and the J gene lost 0 bases, with 12 bases spanning the gap. CDR3 sequence (DNA): TGTGCCAGCTCACCCCGCCGGGGAAGCTCCTACAATGAGCAGTTCTTC. Translated, it gives CASSPRRGSSYNEQFF.

V and J are TRBV7-3 and TRBJ1-1; no definite D call. Trimming took off 3 bases at V and 3 bases at J, with 14 bases between the two ends. Germline V gene data show CDR1 as SGHTA and CDR2 as FQGTGA. This CDR3 has 15 residues. The CDR3 reads CASSFYVPRDTEAFF. Here the CDR3 DNA reads TGTGCCAGCAGCTTTTACGTCCCCCGGGACACTGAAGCTTTCTTT.

Concerning this clone: This CDR3 is also generated by other DNA sequences in the sample. The V gene is TRBV5-1, the J gene TRBJ2-2; no firm D call. Germline-derived CDR1 and CDR2 are SGHRS and YFSETQ. The CDR3 runs 12 residues. Trimming cost V 4 bases and J 1 base, with 2 bases left between them. The CDR3 DNA sequence: TGCGCCAGCAGCCAGAACACCGGGGAGCTGTTTTTT. Translated, it gives CASSQNTGELFF. Looking up the rest from reference TRBV5-1 and TRBJ2-2 gives the full variable domain: KAGVTQTPRYLIKTRGQQVTLSCSPISGHRSVSWYQQTPGQGLQFLFEYFSETQRNKGNFPGRFSGRQFSNSRSEMNVSTLELGDSALYLCASSQNTGELFFGEGSRLTVL.

The rearrangement joins TRBV15 to TRBJ1-2, with a tentative D call TRBD1 (6 bases). The CDR3 sequence is 14 residues long. Trimming removed 3 bases at V and 7 bases at J, with 15 bases between. Germline V gene sequence: CDR1 LNHNV, CDR2 YYDKDF (reference sequence). In nucleotides, the CDR3 is TGTGCCACCAGCAGGGGTGAGGGGGGGGGTGGCTACACCTTC. This translates into CATSRGEGGGGYTF.

In its sample, this clone was seen a few times. The chain employs TRBV21-1 and TRBJ2-7; the table gives TRBD2 as D, unverified against the DNA. TRBV21-1 is marked as a pseudogene. This CDR3 is 14 amino acids long. The CDR3 loop reads CASPAGPFSYEQYF. For the CDR3, the DNA is TGTGCCAGCCCTGCGGGCCCCTTCTCCTACGAGCAGTACTTC.

V gene TRBV9 combines with J gene TRBJ1-5; D may be TRBD1 (6 bases). This CDR3 is built from 13 residues. Germline loops: CDR1 SGDLS, CDR2 YYNGEE. Trimming pared 4 bases from V and 7 bases from J, leaving 12 bases between. The CDR3 protein is CASSPQGSQPQHF. The DNA of the CDR3 is TGTGCCAGCAGCCCACAGGGTTCGCAGCCCCAGCATTTT.

The chain has TRBV4-2 and TRBJ2-3, with TRBD2 matching over 8 bases. The germline V gene encodes CDR1 LGHNA and CDR2 YNFKEQ. The J segment lost 2 bases and the V segment lost 0 bases, leaving 7 bases of the junction unmatched. The CDR3 loop spans 17 amino acids. The CDR3 is CASSQDPGGRNTDTQYF. The DNA for the CDR3 is TGTGCCAGCAGCCAAGACCCGGGAGGGAGAAACACAGATACGCAGTATTTT.

To note about this clone: Other DNA sequences of this sample code for an identical CDR3. The chain employs TRBV3-1 (or the pseudogene TRBV3-2) and TRBJ1-4, with unresolved D. This CDR3 has 15 residues. Per germline, CDR1 LGHDT and CDR2 YNNKEL (reference sequence). Trimming cost V 4 bases and J 0 bases, with 9 bases left between them. The CDR3 spells CASSPQRATNEKLFF. CDR3 DNA sequence: TGTGCCAGCAGCCCACAGAGAGCAACTAATGAAAAACTGTTTTTT.

The V and J genes are TRBV11-2 and TRBJ1-1; 8 nucleotides line up with TRBD1. Germline-derived CDR1 and CDR2 are SGHAT and FQNNGV. The CDR3 consists of 15 residues. The V and J ends lost 4 bases and 4 bases, in that order; junction bases with no gene match: 8. The CDR3 is CASSYQQGGSTEAFF. The CDR3 region has the DNA TGTGCCAGCAGCTATCAACAGGGGGGTTCCACTGAAGCTTTCTTT.

The V gene is TRBV27, the J gene TRBJ2-6; TRBD2 might be the D (7 bases). V dropped 6 bases and J dropped 4 bases, with 16 bases sitting between them. CDR3 size: 16 residues. Germline V gene lookup returns CDR1 MNHEY and CDR2 SMNVEV (reference sequence). The CDR3 sequence is CASRLQGGIGANVLTF. The CDR3 DNA reads TGTGCCAGCAGATTACAGGGAGGGATCGGGGCCAACGTCCTGACTTTC.

The chain has TRBV27 and TRBJ1-1; 7 positions agree with TRBD1. Germline-derived CDR1 and CDR2 are MNHEY and SMNVEV (reference sequence). The V segment lost 5 bases and the J segment 4 bases; nucleotides outside the gene matches: 7. CDR3 length: 14 residues. The CDR3 is CASSTSSGGTEAFF. The CDR3 DNA is TGTGCCAGCAGTACCTCATCAGGGGGCACTGAAGCTTTCTTT.